The entry below gives a single TCR beta chain sequence along with its context. What it binds is unknown. Germline V CDR1 and CDR2: MDHEN, SYDVKM. CDR3 length equals 15 residues. V was shortened by 5 bases and J by 4 bases, with 18 bases between the two germline ends. The data were obtained in a study of response to subunit inactivated influenza vaccine. General study points: Few additional T cells are recruited per seasonal influenza vaccination, authors suggested.

TCRdb re-called the RT-PCR reads with MiXCR, one entry per CDR3 protein. The sample has around 300,000 distinct CDR3 sequences, over 20% seen once. This chain uses TRBV28 with TRBJ2-7; no firm D call. The sequence derives from a man between 50 and 70 years old who received an inactivated influenza vaccine. The sample here was PBMCs from blood, taken about 20 months after vaccination. The CDR3 here is CASSGSESYSYEQYF. As DNA, the CDR3 is TGTGCCAGCAGTGGGTCAGAGAGTTACTCGTACGAGCAGTACTTC.